These 27 T cell receptor beta chains were sequenced from one sample in a study of cytomegalovirus exposure and HLA in healthy donors. Using immunoSEQ multiplex PCR, the repertoire was profiled, and TCRdb retains in-frame clones only, with some absent. The table includes 110,000 to 150,000 clones, around nine tenths detected once. The sequenced sample was PBMCs. The receptors derive from a young woman in good health and CMV-seropositive.

A single count supports this clone. The rearrangement links TRBV29-1 to TRBJ2-3; D is uncertain. CDR3 size: 12 residues. V dropped 7 bases and J dropped 5 bases, with 13 bases sitting between them. Looked up from germline, CDR1 is SQVTM and CDR2 is ANQGSEA. In nucleotides, the CDR3 is TGCAGCGGTCGTCTCCCGGGAGATACGCAGTATTTT. Its translation is CSGRLPGDTQYF.

The rearrangement uses TRBV6-5 and TRBJ1-2, with D uncertain. The length of the CDR3 is 14 residues. Germline V gene sequence: CDR1 MNHEY, CDR2 SVGAGI. Trimming pared 4 bases from V and 0 bases from J, leaving 9 bases between. CDR3 region: CASSSFETNYGYTF. The DNA of the CDR3 is TGTGCCAGCAGTTCCTTTGAGACTAACTATGGCTACACCTTC.

This rearrangement joins TRBV19 to TRBJ1-1; TRBD1 aligns across 9 bases. Germline values: CDR1 LNHDA, CDR2 SQIVND (reference sequence). Germline trimming cut 7 bases from V and 5 bases from J; bases unmatched to any gene: 8. The CDR3 covers 14 residues. CDR3 in DNA: TGTGCCAGTATTCAACAGGGGGCTCTGACTGAAGCTTTCTTT. It translates to CASIQQGALTEAFF. Drawing the rest from reference TRBV19 and TRBJ1-1, the complete variable domain is DGGITQSPKYLFRKEGQNVTLSCEQNLNHDAMYWYRQDPGQGLRLIYYSQIVNDFQKGDIAEGYSVSREKKESFPLTVTSAQKNPTAFYLCASIQQGALTEAFFGQGTRLTVV.

The chain links TRBV2 to TRBJ2-2; D gene uncertain. The CDR3 runs 13 residues. Per germline, CDR1 SNHLY and CDR2 FYNNEI. V was pared by 8 bases and J by 4 bases, with 11 bases between. The CDR3 loop is CASGGSPTGELFF. The CDR3 DNA reads as TGTGCCAGCGGTGGAAGCCCCACCGGGGAGCTGTTTTTT.

This chain joins TRBV6-1 and TRBJ2-2, with 7 bases aligning to TRBD2. The CDR3 has 14 residues. CDR1 is MNHNS, CDR2 SASEGT, per germline. V lost 9 bases to trimming and J lost 7 bases; unmatched junction nucleotides: 11. For the CDR3, the DNA is TGTGCCAGTCGTCGGGAGGTAGGGAGCGGGGAGCTGTTTTTT. As protein: CASRREVGSGELFF.

The gene calls are TRBV6-5 and TRBJ2-7; 9 bases align to TRBD2. CDR3 size: 15 residues. Germline V gene lookup returns CDR1 MNHEY and CDR2 SVGAGI. Trimming cost V 6 bases and J 2 bases; bases outside gene matches: 8. CDR3 sequence reads: CASSRASGDPYEQYF. As DNA, the CDR3 is TGTGCCAGCAGCAGGGCTAGCGGGGACCCCTACGAGCAGTACTTC.

The CDR3 reads CASSQEDRLVSYEQYF. The CDR3 nucleotides are TGCGCCAGCAGCCAGGAGGACAGACTTGTCTCCTACGAGCAGTACTTC. This rearrangement joins TRBV4-1 to TRBJ2-7, with a tentative D call TRBD1 (6 bases). Germline V gene sequence: CDR1 MGHRA, CDR2 YSYEKL. The CDR3 is 16 amino acids. The V and J ends lost 3 bases and 0 bases respectively, with 15 bases between them.

The V and J genes are TRBV28 and TRBJ1-5; D possibly corresponds to TRBD1 (6 bases). Germline loops: CDR1 MDHEN, CDR2 SYDVKM. CDR3 length equals 16 residues. V lost 1 base to trimming and J lost 6 bases, with 16 bases between them. The CDR3 protein is CASSLYYGRGGQPQHF. Written as DNA, the CDR3 is TGTGCCAGCAGTTTATATTACGGCAGGGGCGGTCAGCCCCAGCATTTT.

The J gene is TRBJ2-1, the V gene TRBV28; TRBD2 agrees at 8 bases. V shed 4 bases, J shed 2 bases, and the junction held 7 bases outside the gene matches. CDR1 and CDR2 (germline): MDHEN, SYDVKM. The CDR3 has 16 amino acids. CDR3 nucleotide sequence: TGTGCCAGCAGTTCTCACGCGGGAGGACCCTACAATGAGCAGTTCTTC. This gives the protein CASSSHAGGPYNEQFF.

V is TRBV29-1 and J is TRBJ2-6, with 8 bases fitting TRBD1. This CDR3 is built from 16 residues. CDR1 SQVTM and CDR2 ANQGSEA come from the germline V gene. Trimming cost V 3 bases and J 0 bases; bases outside gene matches: 4. The CDR3: CSVDVRGLSGANVLTF. The CDR3 DNA reads TGCAGCGTTGATGTCAGGGGGCTCTCTGGGGCCAACGTCCTGACTTTC.

This clone was recorded only once. The V call is TRBV5-1, the J call TRBJ1-4; 7 bases match TRBD1. The CDR3 runs 15 residues. The J segment lost 0 bases and the V segment lost 3 bases, leaving 2 bases of the junction unmatched. Looked up from germline, CDR1 is SGHRS and CDR2 is YFSETQ. CDR3 sequence: CASSSQGATNEKLFF. In DNA, the CDR3 is TGCGCCAGCAGCTCTCAGGGGGCAACTAATGAAAAACTGTTTTTT.

The chain joins TRBV27 to TRBJ1-5; D is unresolved. Germline-derived CDR1 and CDR2 are MNHEY and SMNVEV (reference sequence). V was shortened by 0 bases and J by 2 bases, with 5 bases between the two germline ends. This CDR3 spans 14 amino acids. The CDR3 loop reads CASSLSRGNQPQHF. For the CDR3, the DNA is TGTGCCAGCAGTTTATCTCGTGGCAATCAGCCCCAGCATTTT.

The CDR3 nucleotides are TGCGCCAGCAGCTTGGGTGGCAGGGATACAGATACGCAGTATTTT. This encodes CASSLGGRDTDTQYF. The rearrangement joins TRBV5-1 to TRBJ2-3; D is possibly TRBD1 (5 bases). The CDR3 loop spans 15 amino acids. Per the germline V gene, CDR1 is SGHRS and CDR2 is YFSETQ. Deletions cut 0 bases from V and 3 bases from J, with 11 bases between.

The rearrangement links TRBV6-5 to TRBJ2-7; TRBD1 matches 8 bases. Trimming removed 3 bases from V and 9 bases from J; junction bases left unmatched: 16. This CDR3 region has 16 residues. Germline values: CDR1 MNHEY, CDR2 SVGAGI. CDR3 nucleotide sequence: TGTGCCAGCAGTTATTCCGGGACAGGTTTTGGAGGAGGGCAGTACTTC. Translation: CASSYSGTGFGGGQYF.

The CDR3 nucleotides are TGTGCCAGTAGTAGTTGGTCGGGGGGTTCAGAGACCCAGTACTTC. Translating gives CASSSWSGGSETQYF. This chain links TRBV19 with TRBJ2-5; 7 bases are a match to TRBD2. CDR3 length: 15 residues. The germline V gene has CDR1 LNHDA and CDR2 SQIVND (reference sequence). V gave up 4 bases and J gave up 4 bases; unmatched junction bases: 9.

This clone was seen once. The V call is TRBV6-6, the J call TRBJ2-7; maybe TRBD2 (6 bases). CDR1 is MNHNY, CDR2 SVGAGI, per germline (reference sequence). CDR3 length: 13 residues. The germline V and J ends were trimmed by 4 bases and 2 bases, with 9 bases remaining between them. CDR3 nucleotides: TGTGCCAGCAGTTTTGCGGGGACCTACGAGCAGTACTTC. This translates into CASSFAGTYEQYF.

V gene TRBV28 combines with J gene TRBJ1-2; 7 bases are shared with TRBD1. The CDR3 is made up of 14 amino acids. The J segment lost 4 bases and the V segment lost 7 bases, leaving 9 bases of the junction unmatched. Germline CDR1 is MDHEN and CDR2 is SYDVKM. For the CDR3, the DNA is TGTGCCAGCACTAGACGGGACAGAGTCTATGGCTACACCTTC. Protein product: CASTRRDRVYGYTF.

The chain has TRBV5-6 and TRBJ2-7, with D maybe TRBD1 (6 bases). V lost 4 bases and J lost 2, with 13 bases in between. The V gene's germline CDR1 is SGHDT and CDR2 YYEEEE. The CDR3 runs 14 residues. The CDR3 DNA reads as TGTGCCAGCAGCCCTGACAGGATCGCCTACGAGCAGTACTTC. This translates into CASSPDRIAYEQYF. The complete variable domain, with remaining parts taken from reference TRBV5-6 and TRBJ2-7, reads DAGVTQSPTHLIKTRGQQVTLRCSPKSGHDTVSWYQQALGQGPQFIFQYYEEEERQRGNFPDRFSGHQFPNYSSELNVNALLLGDSALYLCASSPDRIAYEQYFGPGTRLTVT.

The chain is built from TRBV9 and TRBJ1-3; the D is unclear. From germline, CDR1 is SGDLS and CDR2 YYNGEE. The CDR3 totals 15 residues. Trimming took 4 bases from V and 2 from J, leaving 13 bases between them. CDR3 amino acids: CASSPQSGTGNTIYF. The CDR3 nucleotides are TGTGCCAGCAGCCCCCAATCCGGTACTGGAAACACCATATATTTT.

CDR3 region: CASSFISTYEQYF. The CDR3 nucleotides read TGTGCCAGCAGTTTTATTAGTACCTACGAGCAGTACTTC. The chain uses TRBV6-1 and TRBJ2-7; D uncertain. The CDR3 spans 13 residues. The germline V and J ends were trimmed by 5 bases and 2 bases, with 10 bases remaining between them. Germline V gene data show CDR1 as MNHNS and CDR2 as SASEGT.

The chain employs TRBV5-6 and TRBJ1-5; D is uncertain. The germline gives CDR1 SGHDT, CDR2 YYEEEE. The V and J ends lost 0 bases and 0 bases respectively, with 4 bases between them. The length of the CDR3 is 14 residues. The CDR3 sequence is CASSLGSSNQPQHF. The CDR3 DNA sequence: TGTGCCAGCAGCTTGGGTAGTAGCAATCAGCCCCAGCATTTT.

The rearrangement links TRBV6-1 to TRBJ1-5; D not certain. V shed 4 bases and J shed 3 bases, with 7 bases lying between them. The CDR3 extends over 13 amino acids. Per germline, CDR1 MNHNS and CDR2 SASEGT. CDR3 bases: TGTGCCAGCAGTGCGGGAGACAATCAGCCCCAGCATTTT. This sequence encodes CASSAGDNQPQHF.

The chain uses TRBV30 and TRBJ1-4; D gene unclear. Germline values: CDR1 GTSNPN, CDR2 SVGIG (reference sequence). The CDR3 has 13 residues. Trimming pared 1 base from V and 7 bases from J, leaving 10 bases between. Here the CDR3 DNA reads TGTGCCTGGAGTGGACGGGCGGGTGAAAAACTGTTTTTT. It codes for CAWSGRAGEKLFF.

The chain couples TRBV7-2 to TRBJ2-3; possibly TRBD2 for D (5 bases). The V and J ends lost 5 bases and 5 bases respectively, with 17 bases between them. CDR1 is SGHTA, CDR2 FQGNSA, per germline. The CDR3 consists of 15 residues. The CDR3 DNA is TGTGCCAGCAGCCCTGGGTGGGGAGCGGAAGATACGCAGTATTTT. It translates to CASSPGWGAEDTQYF.

The rearrangement joins TRBV4-1 to TRBJ2-7; D is perhaps TRBD1 (5 bases). Trimming removed 2 bases from V and 5 bases from J, with 10 bases in between. The germline gives CDR1 MGHRA, CDR2 YSYEKL. The CDR3 consists of 13 residues. CDR3 sequence reads: CASSQTQEDEQYF. The DNA for the CDR3 is TGCGCCAGCAGCCAAACACAGGAAGACGAGCAGTACTTC.

This clone turned up a few times. The chain carries TRBV6-5 and TRBJ2-5; TRBD2 is a possible D gene (7 bases). CDR1 and CDR2 from the germline V gene are MNHEY and SVGAGI. V lost 2 bases and J 4 bases, leaving 8 bases between the germline ends. CDR3 length: 13 amino acids. This CDR3 is CASSYRGAETQYF. The CDR3 DNA reads TGTGCCAGCAGTTACCGGGGGGCAGAGACCCAGTACTTC.

The gene calls are TRBV2 and TRBJ2-7; TRBD2 agrees at 9 bases. Germline values: CDR1 SNHLY, CDR2 FYNNEI. After removal of 6 bases from V and 5 bases from J, the junction contained 5 bases not matched to a gene. CDR3 length: 13 amino acids. In DNA, the CDR3 is TGTGCCAGCAGCCGACTAGCGGTCCACGAGCAGTACTTC. The encoded protein is CASSRLAVHEQYF.